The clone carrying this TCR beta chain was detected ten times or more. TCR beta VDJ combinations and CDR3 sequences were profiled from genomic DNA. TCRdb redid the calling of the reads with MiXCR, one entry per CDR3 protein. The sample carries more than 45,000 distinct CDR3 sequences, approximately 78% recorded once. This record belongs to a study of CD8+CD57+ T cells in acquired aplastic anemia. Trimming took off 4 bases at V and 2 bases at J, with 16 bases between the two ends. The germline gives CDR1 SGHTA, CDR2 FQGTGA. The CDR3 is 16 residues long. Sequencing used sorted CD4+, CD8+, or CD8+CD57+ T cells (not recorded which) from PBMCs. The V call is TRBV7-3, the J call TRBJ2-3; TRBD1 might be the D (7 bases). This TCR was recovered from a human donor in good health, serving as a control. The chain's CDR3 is CASSSPGGLLTDTQYF. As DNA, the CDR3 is TGTGCCAGCAGCTCCCCAGGGGGGCTACTCACAGATACGCAGTATTTT.